The source of this T cell receptor (beta chain) is a study of a mutant IDH1 vaccine in newly diagnosed glioma (dated by TCRdb to the early 2020s). Notes on the research overall: Of the 25 to 35 treated patients, 62.5% were male and about 40% were female, and a mean age of approximately 40 years was recorded. Before enrollment, most patients had been given radiochemotherapy with temozolomide as standard therapy, while the rest had received either radiotherapy alone or temozolomide alone. Peripheral blood was drawn at six visits: V03 (baseline), V05, V07, V10, V12 and V13. For exploratory analyses, longitudinal TCRB deep sequencing was carried out in roughly 23 treated patients wherever samples were available.

Note on this clone: The clone's antigen remains unknown. There are no base qualities to consult, and no much larger clone falls within one base.

Reading the germline V gene gives CDR1 MGHRA and CDR2 YSYEKL. The CDR3 measures 12 amino acids from cysteine to phenylalanine. The entry retains the CDR3 DNA only, 36 bases that are in frame from base 1. V is cut by 1 base and J by 7 bases, and the space between the germline ends is 8 bases. In light of the paper, this sample's time point label describes: baseline, week 1 (first vaccination visit). According to the study, the label for this sample's treatment or condition signals: pre-vaccination baseline after standard-of-care therapy. Newly diagnosed WHO grade 3 or 4 IDH1-mutant astrocytomas showing loss of nuclear ATRX were present in the donors. The samples were drawn from NOA16, a multicentre, single-arm, open-label phase I trial in Germany that tested a mutant IDH1 peptide vaccine in humans for the first time. Blood drawn at visit V03 was used as the baseline sample for immunogenicity testing. The DNeasy Blood and Tissue Kit was used to extract genomic DNA from EDTA blood for TCRB sequencing.

Library preparation used the immunoSEQ multiplex PCR assay. Rearranged TCR beta chain sequences were amplified with the hsTCRB Kit following the manufacturer's protocol. An Illumina MiSeq was used to sequence the TCRB libraries. The source study handled its data this way. Demultiplexing, trimming and gene mapping were performed with the kit vendor's proprietary platform. As stored in TCRdb, this immuneACCESS dataset retains in-frame rearrangements with V and J assigned. A fraction of the clones does not appear; measured against another copy, unresolved V genes explain less than half of the discrepancy, and the remainder lacks a known reason. The D gene and trimming were derived from the DNA, and the V and J assignments and clone size from that table. This sample comprises 70,000 to 100,000 clones, over 75% of them detected only once. The ten most abundant clones make up less than 5.5% of the sample.

The full study reports these points: PBMC samples for TCRB deep sequencing were selected based on availability. It was noted by the authors that analyses of patient blood samples could not be reproduced owing to sample limitations. Vaccine-induced immune responses across multiple MHC alleles were detected in around 92% of patients. Changes in the top peripheral T cell clonotypes picked up by TCRB sequencing did not appear to be linked to pseudoprogression.

Recombination joined TRBV4-1 with TRBJ2-7; the D gene assignment is ambiguous. Source: PBMCs, taken from a glioma patient treated with radiotherapy, temozolomide or both. This TCR came from a man aged 35 to 55 with glioma. Some clones in this sample may be carry-over from other donors' samples. DNA sequence: TGCGCCAGCAGCCAAGTCCTAGGGGAGCAGTACTTC. It specifies CASSQVLGEQYF.